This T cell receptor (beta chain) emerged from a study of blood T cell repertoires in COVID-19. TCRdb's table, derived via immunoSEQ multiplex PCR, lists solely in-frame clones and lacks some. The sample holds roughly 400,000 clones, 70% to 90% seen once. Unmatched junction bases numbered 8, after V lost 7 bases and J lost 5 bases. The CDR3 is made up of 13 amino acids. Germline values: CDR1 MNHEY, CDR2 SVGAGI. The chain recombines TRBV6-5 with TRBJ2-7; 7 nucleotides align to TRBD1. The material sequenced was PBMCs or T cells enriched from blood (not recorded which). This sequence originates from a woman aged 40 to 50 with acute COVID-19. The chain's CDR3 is CASTMNRGHEQYF. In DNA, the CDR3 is TGTGCCAGCACGATGAACAGGGGACACGAGCAGTACTTC.